This T cell receptor (beta chain) was captured by sequencing in a study of blood T cells in healthy people across ages. Study results and caveats: The CMV status of each donor remained undetermined, and this could have confounded shifts in expanded clonotypes. More naive CD4+ cells and higher diversity marked long-lived donors relative to aged donors. Per million T cells, TCR beta diversity dropped about linearly as age rose.

For the second PCR, which ran for roughly 7 to 11 cycles, a sample-barcoded 5' primer and a J-beta primer mix were used. With 12 random nucleotides, a template-switch adaptor tagged each individual cDNA molecule. TCRdb ran MiXCR on the 5' RACE reads and lists one entry per CDR3 protein. Found here are over 950,000 distinct CDR3 sequences, roughly two fifths of them singletons; the top ten hold 10% to 15%. V lost 5 bases to trimming and J lost 0 bases, with 16 bases between them. The CDR3 contains 16 residues. In regard to this clonotype: No antigen is known for it.

This receptor was obtained from a man between 18 and 35 years old in good health. The sample consisted of blood. The genes are TRBV12-3 or TRBV12-4 and TRBJ1-1; D possibly corresponds to TRBD1 (6 bases). CDR3 coding DNA: TGTGCCAGCAGTGCTTCGGACGACAGGATGAACACTGAAGCTTTCTTT. This gives the protein CASSASDDRMNTEAFF.